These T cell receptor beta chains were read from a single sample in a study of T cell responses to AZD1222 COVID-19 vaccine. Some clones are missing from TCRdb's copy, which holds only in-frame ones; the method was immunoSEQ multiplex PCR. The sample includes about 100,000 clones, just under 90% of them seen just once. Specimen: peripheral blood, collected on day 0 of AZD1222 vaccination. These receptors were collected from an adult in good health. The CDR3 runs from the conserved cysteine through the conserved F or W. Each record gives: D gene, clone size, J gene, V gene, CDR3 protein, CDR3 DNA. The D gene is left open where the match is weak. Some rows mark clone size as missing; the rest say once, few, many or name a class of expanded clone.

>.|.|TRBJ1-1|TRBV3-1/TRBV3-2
CASSQAQKAFF
TGTGCCAGCAGCCAAGCACAGAAAGCTTTCTTT
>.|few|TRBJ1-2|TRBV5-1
CASSFKGNGYTF
TGCGCCAGCAGCTTCAAAGGGAATGGCTACACCTTC
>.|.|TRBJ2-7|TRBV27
CASSSRDFSYEQYF
TGTGCCAGCAGTTCCCGGGACTTCTCCTACGAGCAGTACTTC
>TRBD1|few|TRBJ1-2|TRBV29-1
CSATGTGDYGYTF
TGCAGCGCAACCGGGACAGGGGACTATGGCTACACCTTC
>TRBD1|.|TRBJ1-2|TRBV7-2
CASSPGAGDSYGYTF
TGTGCCAGCAGCCCAGGGGCAGGGGACAGCTATGGCTACACCTTC
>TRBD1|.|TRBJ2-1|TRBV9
CASSPQGVSYNEQFF
TGTGCCAGCAGCCCACAGGGGGTCTCCTACAATGAGCAGTTCTTC
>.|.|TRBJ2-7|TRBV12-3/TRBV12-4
CASSLGDGQYF
TGTGCCAGCAGTTTAGGGGACGGGCAGTACTTC
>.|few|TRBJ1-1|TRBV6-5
CASRPRGVAGTEAFF
TGTGCCAGCAGACCGAGGGGGGTCGCAGGCACTGAAGCTTTCTTT
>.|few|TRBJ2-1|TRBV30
CAWSSGLGINEQFF
TGTGCCTGGAGTTCGGGACTCGGAATTAATGAGCAGTTCTTC
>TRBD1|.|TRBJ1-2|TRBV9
CASSVEEGAFPYGYTF
TGTGCCAGCAGCGTAGAAGAGGGGGCCTTTCCCTATGGCTACACCTTC
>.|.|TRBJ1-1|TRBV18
CASSPLEMNTEAFF
TGTGCCAGCTCACCCTTAGAAATGAACACTGAAGCTTTCTTT
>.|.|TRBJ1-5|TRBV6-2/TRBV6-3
CASSLGQPPQHF
TGTGCCAGCAGTTTAGGACAGCCGCCCCAGCATTTT
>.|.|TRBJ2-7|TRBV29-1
CSVEDLSREQYF
TGCAGCGTTGAAGATCTGTCGAGGGAGCAGTACTTC
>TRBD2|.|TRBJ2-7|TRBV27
CASTKWLAGSYEQYF
TGTGCCAGCACCAAATGGCTAGCGGGGTCCTACGAGCAGTACTTC
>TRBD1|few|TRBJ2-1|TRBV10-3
CAISGIQGANRVF
TGTGCCATCAGTGGAATTCAGGGGGCGAATAGGGTCTTC
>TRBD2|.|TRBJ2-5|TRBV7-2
CASSQRGQETQYF
TGTGCCAGCAGCCAGCGGGGGCAAGAGACCCAGTACTTC
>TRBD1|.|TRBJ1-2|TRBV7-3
CASSSDPGQAFYGYTF
TGTGCCAGCAGTTCAGATCCGGGACAGGCCTTCTATGGCTACACCTTC
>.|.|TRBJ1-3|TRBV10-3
CATVGGSGNTIYF
TGTGCCACCGTCGGGGGCTCTGGAAACACCATATATTTT
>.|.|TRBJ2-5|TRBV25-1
CASSEWVSDQETQYF
TGTGCCAGCAGTGAATGGGTTAGCGACCAAGAGACCCAGTACTTC
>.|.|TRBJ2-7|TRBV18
CASSPGRGFVYEQYF
TGTGCCAGCTCACCGGGCAGGGGATTCGTCTACGAGCAGTACTTC
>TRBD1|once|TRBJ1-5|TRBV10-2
CASSAQGGQPQHF
TGCGCCAGCAGTGCCCAGGGGGGTCAGCCCCAGCATTTT
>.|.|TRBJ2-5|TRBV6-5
CASKSGGEDQETQYF
TGTGCCAGCAAAAGTGGGGGCGAGGATCAAGAGACCCAGTACTTC
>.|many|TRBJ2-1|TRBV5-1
CASSLRGQLNEQFF
TGCGCCAGCAGCTTACGGGGGCAGCTCAATGAGCAGTTCTTC
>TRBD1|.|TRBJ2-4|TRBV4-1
CASSHGQGLAKNIQYF
TGCGCCAGCAGCCACGGACAGGGACTAGCCAAAAACATTCAGTACTTC
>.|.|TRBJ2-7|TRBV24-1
CATSVGDSSYEQYF
TGTGCCACCAGTGTAGGTGACAGCTCCTACGAGCAGTACTTC
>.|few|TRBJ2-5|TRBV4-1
CASSQDQHIQETQYF
TGCGCCAGCAGCCAAGATCAACACATACAAGAGACCCAGTACTTC
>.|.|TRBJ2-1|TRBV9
CASSVQSSGNEQFF
TGTGCCAGCAGCGTACAATCGTCGGGCAATGAGCAGTTCTTC
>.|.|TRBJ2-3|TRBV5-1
CASSLRPVEASSTDTQYF
TGCGCCAGCAGCTTACGGCCCGTGGAAGCTTCTAGCACAGATACGCAGTATTTT
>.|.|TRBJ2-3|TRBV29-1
CSHSGSTDTQYF
TGCAGCCATAGCGGTAGCACAGATACGCAGTATTTT
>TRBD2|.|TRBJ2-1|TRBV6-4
CASSATGGLGEQFF
TGTGCCAGCAGTGCCACGGGGGGGCTAGGCGAGCAGTTCTTC
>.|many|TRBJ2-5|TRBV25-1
CASSESRISRETQYF
TGTGCCAGCAGTGAATCCAGGATCTCCCGAGAGACCCAGTACTTC
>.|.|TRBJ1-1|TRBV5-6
CASSLGGEAFF
TGTGCCAGCAGCTTGGGGGGTGAAGCTTTCTTT
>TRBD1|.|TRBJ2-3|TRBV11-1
CASSAGTGAADTQYF
TGTGCCAGCAGCGCAGGGACAGGGGCTGCAGATACGCAGTATTTT
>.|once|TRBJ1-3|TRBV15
CATSRDRVGNTIYF
TGTGCCACCAGCAGAGATCGGGTTGGAAACACCATATATTTT
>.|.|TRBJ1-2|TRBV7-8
CASSLGTGAGRGYTF
TGTGCCAGCAGCTTAGGGACCGGGGCCGGACGAGGCTACACCTTC
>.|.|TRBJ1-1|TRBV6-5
CASSPGGRHTEAFF
TGTGCCAGCAGCCCCGGAGGGAGGCACACTGAAGCTTTCTTT
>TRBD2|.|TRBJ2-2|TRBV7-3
CASSKQTGTSGVAGELFF
TGTGCCAGCAGCAAACAAACCGGGACTAGCGGGGTTGCCGGGGAGCTGTTTTTT
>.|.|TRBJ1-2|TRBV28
CASIPGQLSYGYTF
TGTGCCAGCATCCCCGGACAGCTCTCTTATGGCTACACCTTC
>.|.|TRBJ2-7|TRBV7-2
CASSVIGTPGSEQYF
TGTGCCAGCAGCGTAATCGGGACACCAGGGAGCGAGCAGTACTTC
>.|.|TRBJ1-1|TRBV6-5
CASRARMNTEAFF
TGTGCCAGCAGGGCCAGAATGAACACTGAAGCTTTCTTT
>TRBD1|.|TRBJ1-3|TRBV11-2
CASSSTTGDNTIYF
TGTGCCAGCAGTTCCACGACAGGGGACAACACCATATATTTT
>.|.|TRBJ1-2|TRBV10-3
CAISDPGRTDNYGYTF
TGTGCCATCAGTGACCCTGGTAGGACCGATAACTATGGCTACACCTTC
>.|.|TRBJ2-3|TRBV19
CASTDRASTDTQYF
TGTGCCAGTACTGACAGAGCCAGCACAGATACGCAGTATTTT
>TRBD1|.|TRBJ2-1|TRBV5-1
CASSMWDSYEQFF
TGCGCCAGCAGCATGTGGGACAGCTATGAGCAGTTCTTC
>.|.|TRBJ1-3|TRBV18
CASSPGISGNTIYF
TGTGCCAGCTCACCGGGGATCTCTGGAAACACCATATATTTT
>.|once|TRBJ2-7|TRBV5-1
CASSRGDSFLKGDEQYF
TGCGCCAGCAGTAGGGGGGACAGTTTTTTGAAAGGTGACGAGCAGTACTTC
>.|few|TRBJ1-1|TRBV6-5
CASRLQRGYAEAFF
TGTGCCAGCAGGCTACAACGGGGATACGCTGAAGCTTTCTTT
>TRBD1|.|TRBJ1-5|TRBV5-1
CASSLEGASNQPQHF
TGCGCCAGCAGCTTGGAGGGGGCAAGCAATCAGCCCCAGCATTTT
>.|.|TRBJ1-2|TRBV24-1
CATSTGPGINGYTF
TGTGCCACCAGCACAGGTCCGGGGATAAATGGCTACACCTTC
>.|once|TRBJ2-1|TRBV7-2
CASSFDLPGPGVEQFF
TGTGCCAGCAGCTTTGATCTGCCGGGCCCTGGGGTTGAGCAGTTCTTC
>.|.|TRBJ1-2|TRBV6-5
CASGQRDYGYTF
TGTGCCAGCGGGCAGCGAGACTATGGCTACACCTTC
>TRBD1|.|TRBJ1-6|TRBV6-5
CASTQGWDRDRPLHF
TGTGCCAGCACCCAGGGGTGGGACAGGGACCGTCCCCTCCACTTT
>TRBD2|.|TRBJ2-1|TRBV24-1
CAPGGGSYNEQFF
TGTGCCCCTGGGGGGGGCTCCTACAATGAGCAGTTCTTC